The subject of this entry is one T cell receptor beta chain. Its cognate antigen is unknown. Trimming took off 1 base at V and 2 bases at J, with 9 bases between the two ends. The CDR3 runs 16 residues. CDR1 and CDR2 from the germline V gene are SGHTA and FQGNSA. It was with 60 Vbeta and 13 Jbeta primers that the PCR ran. Only in-frame clones appear in the TCRdb table, and some are missing; sequencing was by immunoSEQ multiplex PCR. The table lists 190,000 or so clones, 80% of them singletons. The data were taken from a study of cytomegalovirus exposure and HLA in healthy donors. General observations from the study: In an earlier analysis, most TCR beta V segments were productive about 87% or about 30% of the time. Listed as cytomegalovirus-associated were 150 to 200 TCR beta chains. In a later analysis, TCR association rates varied by HLA locus: DRB1 most, HLA-C fewest.

Participants comprised healthy donors of bone marrow. What was sequenced was PBMCs. The TCR comes from a boy aged 5-17 years in good health and CMV-seronegative. This chain uses TRBV7-2 with TRBJ2-6; possible D gene TRBD1, 6 bases. DNA for the CDR3: TGTGCCAGCAGCTTAGGGGCAGGGGCTGGGGCCAACGTCCTGACTTTC. It encodes CASSLGAGAGANVLTF.